The 7 T cell receptor beta chains below all came from one sample that was sequenced in a study of blood T cell repertoires in COVID-19. The method was immunoSEQ multiplex PCR; TCRdb's version includes in-frame clones alone and lacks a portion of them. The sample contains 150,000 to 200,000 clones, 75% to 85% of which appear only once. Sequenced: peripheral blood. The source is a woman of 80 years or more with COVID-19, enrolled during active disease.

The chain is built from TRBV10-3 and TRBJ2-2, with 8 bases identical to TRBD2. The germline CDR1 and CDR2 sequences are ENHRY and SYGVKD. CDR3 length equals 16 residues. V shed 7 bases and J 0 bases; nucleotides not matched to a gene: 7. CDR3 amino acids: CAIKRGGSANTGELFF. The CDR3 DNA follows: TGTGCCATCAAACGCGGGGGGTCCGCGAACACCGGGGAGCTGTTTTTT.

There are a few counts of this clone. The chain combines TRBV30 with TRBJ1-2, with a weak D call TRBD1 (6 bases). Germline V gene sequence: CDR1 GTSNPN, CDR2 SVGIG (reference sequence). The CDR3 runs to 14 residues. V lost 2 bases, J lost 5 bases, and 15 bases lay in between. CDR3 nucleotide sequence: TGTGCCTGGAGTCGGACGAGGGGGTTTTATGGCTACACCTTC. It codes for CAWSRTRGFYGYTF. Full variable domain (rest looked up from reference TRBV30 and TRBJ1-2): SQTIHQWPATLVQPVGSPLSLECTVEGTSNPNLYWYRQAAGRGLQLLFYSVGIGQISSEVPQNLSASRPQDRQFILSSKKLLLSDSGFYLCAWSRTRGFYGYTFGSGTRLTVV.

This clone came up once. This chain connects TRBV2 to TRBJ1-6, with 8 nucleotides matching TRBD1. Germline CDR1 and CDR2: SNHLY and FYNNEI. The ends lost 5 bases at V and 6 bases at J; junction bases unmatched: 6. The CDR3 runs 15 residues. The CDR3 sequence is CASSRQGAGNSPLHF. The CDR3 DNA follows: TGTGCCAGCAGTCGGCAGGGGGCTGGTAATTCACCCCTCCACTTT.

The rearrangement links TRBV7-9 to TRBJ1-1; 7 nucleotides align to TRBD1. The V segment lost 4 bases and the J segment 1 base; nucleotides outside the gene matches: 6. CDR3 size: 15 residues. Germline CDR1 and CDR2: SEHNR and FQNEAQ (reference sequence). The CDR3 reads CASSSLGGRNTEAFF. In DNA form, the CDR3 reads TGTGCCAGCAGCTCCCTAGGGGGCAGGAACACTGAAGCTTTCTTT.

V and J are TRBV19 and TRBJ1-3; 7 nucleotides agree with TRBD1. This CDR3 has 18 amino acids. The ends lost 4 bases at V and 0 bases at J; junction bases unmatched: 12. The germline CDR1 and CDR2 sequences are LNHDA and SQIVND (reference sequence). The CDR3 reads CASSTDVQGLHSGNTIYF. The CDR3 region has the DNA TGTGCCAGTAGTACCGATGTACAGGGGCTACACTCTGGAAACACCATATATTTT.

The chain couples TRBV2 to TRBJ1-1; 8 bases agree with TRBD1. The CDR3 is made up of 16 amino acids. Germline CDR1 reads SNHLY; CDR2 reads FYNNEI. The V segment lost 5 bases and the J segment 0 bases; nucleotides outside the gene matches: 8. The CDR3 DNA sequence: TGTGCCAGCAGTAGACAGGGGCCCGACATGAACACTGAAGCTTTCTTT. Its translation: CASSRQGPDMNTEAFF.

The chain couples TRBV7-9 to TRBJ1-2, with unresolved D. Trimming shortened V by 2 bases and J by 5 bases, and 15 bases separated the two germline ends. The CDR3 extends over 15 amino acids. Germline CDR1 is SEHNR and CDR2 is FQNEAQ (reference sequence). For the CDR3, the DNA is TGTGCCAGCAGCTTAAGTTCGGGGTTTAGATATGGCTACACCTTC. Residues: CASSLSSGFRYGYTF.